The 26 T cell receptor beta chains below were found in one sample sequenced in a study of CD8+ T cells in alopecia areata. Following RNA extraction, reverse transcription yielded cDNA that acted as the sequencing template. Assay: immunoSEQ multiplex PCR; the TCRdb copy retains only in-frame clones and omits some. Of over 200,000 clones in the sample, roughly 64% were seen once. The treatment: oral pan-JAK inhibitor, 5-10 mg twice daily. Source: CD4+ T cells sorted from blood, taken at week 4, from a patient treated with tofacitinib. The receptors derive from a human donor with alopecia areata.

The V and J genes are TRBV25-1 and TRBJ2-1; weak D call: TRBD1 (6 bases). The CDR3 is 16 amino acids. V was cut by 1 base and J by 8 bases, with 18 bases left in between. In germline, CDR1 is MGHDK, CDR2 SYGVNS. CDR3 nucleotide sequence: TGTGCCAGCAGTGAATTAGGGGGAACCGTTAACGATGAGCAGTTCTTC. This codes for CASSELGGTVNDEQFF.

The chain recombines TRBV10-3 with TRBJ1-2, with TRBD1 as a possible D gene (5 bases). The germline V gene has CDR1 ENHRY and CDR2 SYGVKD. The CDR3 covers 14 residues. With 5 bases removed from V and 10 bases from J, the gap between germline ends came to 20 bases. The CDR3 protein is CAISPGGAATPYTF. The CDR3 DNA follows: TGTGCCATCAGTCCAGGTGGGGCCGCTACCCCCTACACCTTC.

Only one count was recorded for this clone. The chain employs TRBV6-4 and TRBJ2-1; 10 bases map to TRBD2. With 0 bases clipped from V and 7 bases from J, the junction kept 3 bases outside the gene matches. Looked up from germline, CDR1 is MRHNA and CDR2 is SNTAGT. This CDR3 has 15 amino acids. CDR3: CASSDSPAGGNEQFF. DNA of the CDR3: TGTGCCAGCAGTGACTCACCAGCGGGGGGGAATGAGCAGTTCTTC.

The chain joins TRBV30 to TRBJ1-2, with 7 nucleotides matching TRBD1. With 5 bases clipped from V and 4 bases from J, the junction kept 10 bases outside the gene matches. The CDR3 spans 14 residues. Germline-derived CDR1 and CDR2 are GTSNPN and SVGIG (reference sequence). Here the CDR3 DNA reads TGTGCCTGGGATCATGAGGGGACAGCCTATGGCTACACCTTC. This sequence encodes CAWDHEGTAYGYTF.

V usage is TRBV14 and J usage is TRBJ1-2; no definite D call. CDR1 and CDR2 (germline): SGHDN, FVKESK. The V end was cut by 4 bases, the J end by 6 bases, with 15 bases between. The CDR3 has 14 residues. CDR3 bases: TGTGCCAGCAGCCGCGTTGGAGGGTTGAATGGCTACACCTTC. Translation: CASSRVGGLNGYTF. The full variable domain, rest sourced from reference TRBV14 and TRBJ1-2, is EAGVTQFPSHSVIEKGQTVTLRCDPISGHDNLYWYRRVMGKEIKFLLHFVKESKQDESGMPNNRFLAERTGGTYSTLKVQPAELEDSGVYFCASSRVGGLNGYTFGSGTRLTVV.

CDR3 DNA sequence: TGTGCCAGCAGCATGGACAGGGGCAACGAGCAGTACTTC. Translating it yields CASSMDRGNEQYF. The chain couples TRBV7-6 to TRBJ2-7, with 9 bases that match TRBD1. V lost 5 bases to trimming and J lost 5 bases; unmatched junction nucleotides: 4. This CDR3 region has 13 residues. The germline V gene has CDR1 SGHVS and CDR2 FNYEAQ.

As for this clone: Other nucleotide sequences in the sample specify the same CDR3. The chain uses TRBV30 and TRBJ1-2, with no clear D. V was pared by 0 bases and J by 1 base, with 0 bases between. The germline CDR1 and CDR2 sequences are GTSNPN and SVGIG (reference sequence). The CDR3 contains 11 residues. DNA for the CDR3: TGTGCCTGGAGTGTTAACTATGGCTACACCTTC. This codes for CAWSVNYGYTF.

The chain combines TRBV2 with TRBJ1-1; 7 nucleotides agree with TRBD1. V shed 6 bases, J shed 5 bases, and the junction held 9 bases outside the gene matches. CDR1 SNHLY and CDR2 FYNNEI come from the germline V gene. CDR3 size: 14 residues. The CDR3 DNA is TGTGCCAGCAGAGCCGACAGGGAATGGACTGAAGCTTTCTTT. This codes for CASRADREWTEAFF.

The chain carries TRBV29-1 and TRBJ2-1; maybe TRBD1 (5 bases). This CDR3 contains 13 residues. Trimming removed 6 bases from V and 15 bases from J, with 24 bases in between. Germline V CDR1 and CDR2: SQVTM, ANQGSEA. CDR3 in amino acids: CSVKRQSLGQGFF. In DNA, the CDR3 is TGCAGCGTCAAGAGGCAGTCGTTGGGTCAGGGGTTCTTC.

V usage is TRBV5-6 and J usage is TRBJ1-1; possible D gene TRBD1, 5 bases. The V end lost 4 bases, the J end lost 7 bases, and 20 bases lay between the germline ends. Germline V gene lookup returns CDR1 SGHDT and CDR2 YYEEEE. The CDR3 spans 15 residues. DNA of the CDR3: TGTGCCAGCAGCGTACCGGGACGGCAAAGGAGTGAAGCTTTCTTT. This encodes CASSVPGRQRSEAFF.

This clone was found a few times. V usage is TRBV6-5 and J usage is TRBJ2-5; 8 bases match TRBD2. After removal of 6 bases from V and 5 bases from J, the junction contained 5 bases not matched to a gene. The CDR3 contains 13 residues. CDR1 is MNHEY and CDR2 is SVGAGI in the germline V gene. CDR3 loop: CASSGLAGETQYF. The CDR3 nucleotides read TGTGCCAGCAGCGGACTAGCTGGGGAGACCCAGTACTTC.

The rearrangement links TRBV30 to TRBJ1-4, with D perhaps TRBD1 (6 bases). Trimming left V 2 bases short and J 10 bases short, with 14 bases between. Germline assignment: CDR1 GTSNPN and CDR2 SVGIG (reference sequence). This CDR3 spans 13 amino acids. The CDR3 sequence: CAWSTAGVVKLFF. DNA for the CDR3: TGTGCCTGGAGTACGGCAGGGGTGGTAAAACTGTTTTTT.

The rearrangement uses TRBV21-1 and TRBJ2-5; TRBD2 reflects the table's D call only, with no check against the DNA. TRBV21-1 is listed as a pseudogene. CDR3 length: 10 amino acids. CDR3 residues: CASRGGTQYF. The CDR3 region has the DNA TGTGCCAGCAGAGGCGGGACCCAGTACTTC.

The sample holds a few counts of this clone. The genes are TRBV4-2 and TRBJ2-5, with a weak D call TRBD1 (6 bases). Trimming took off 0 bases at V and 1 base at J, with 12 bases between the two ends. The CDR3 has 16 residues. Germline CDR1 and CDR2: LGHNA and YNFKEQ. CDR3 loop: CASSQEGAATQETQYF. CDR3 nucleotides: TGTGCCAGCAGCCAAGAGGGGGCAGCCACCCAAGAGACCCAGTACTTC.

The V and J genes are TRBV5-6 and TRBJ1-5, with 8 nucleotides matching TRBD1. The ends lost 4 bases at V and 0 bases at J; junction bases unmatched: 6. Germline loops: CDR1 SGHDT, CDR2 YYEEEE. This CDR3 is built from 16 residues. In DNA, the CDR3 is TGTGCCAGCAGCCTACGGACAGGGCTTAGCAATCAGCCCCAGCATTTT. Its translation is CASSLRTGLSNQPQHF.

The chain is built from TRBV15 and TRBJ2-5; a possible D gene is TRBD1 (5 bases). Germline-derived CDR1 and CDR2 are LNHNV and YYDKDF (reference sequence). The CDR3 extends over 15 amino acids. Between the trimmed V and J ends, which lost 1 base and 1 base, there was a span of 10 bases. The CDR3 sequence is CATSRATGRQETQYF. CDR3 coding DNA: TGTGCCACCAGCAGAGCTACAGGCCGCCAAGAGACCCAGTACTTC.

The V gene is TRBV29-1, the J gene TRBJ1-6; 8 bases line up with TRBD1. Germline assignment: CDR1 SQVTM and CDR2 ANQGSEA. CDR3 size: 13 residues. Trimming at V came to 5 bases and at J to 8 bases, leaving 5 bases not matched to a gene. The CDR3 loop is CSVCQGADSPLHF. CDR3 nucleotide sequence: TGCAGCGTTTGTCAGGGGGCGGATTCACCCCTCCACTTT.

This chain connects TRBV18 to TRBJ2-5; the match to TRBD1 covers 9 bases. The junction had 7 bases not matched to a gene; V was cut back by 2 bases and J by 6 bases. The V gene's germline CDR1 is KGHSH and CDR2 LQKENI. This CDR3 region has 15 residues. In DNA form, the CDR3 reads TGTGCCAGCTCACCAACAGGGGGCCACGGGAAGACCCAGTACTTC. It is translated as CASSPTGGHGKTQYF.

This rearrangement joins TRBV27 to TRBJ1-4; D might be TRBD1 (6 bases). The CDR3 has 11 residues. The ends were cut back, 9 bases at V and 8 bases at J, with 10 bases in the middle. Germline lookup yields CDR1 MNHEY and CDR2 SMNVEV (reference sequence). CDR3 DNA sequence: TGTGCCAGTGGGGGGCGGGAAAAACTGTTTTTT. Its protein is CASGGREKLFF.

This chain connects TRBV2 to TRBJ1-4; 7 positions agree with TRBD1. Germline assignment: CDR1 SNHLY and CDR2 FYNNEI. J gave up 5 bases and V 5 bases, and 14 bases lay outside the gene matches. CDR3 length: 17 residues. The DNA of the CDR3 is TGTGCCAGCAGTCACCCACTCCTCGGGACAGCAAATGAAAAACTGTTTTTT. This codes for CASSHPLLGTANEKLFF.

The genes are TRBV5-6 and TRBJ2-6, with 7 bases fitting TRBD1. The J segment lost 7 bases and the V segment lost 4 bases, leaving 11 bases of the junction unmatched. CDR3 size: 16 residues. Germline V lookup: CDR1 SGHDT, CDR2 YYEEEE. The CDR3 DNA follows: TGTGCCAGCAGCGGACAGGACAGCCTTACAGCCAACGTCCTGACTTTC. Amino acid sequence: CASSGQDSLTANVLTF.

The genes are TRBV30 and TRBJ2-7; either TRBD1 or TRBD2 may fit D (5 bases each). The CDR3 covers 15 residues. Germline V lookup: CDR1 GTSNPN, CDR2 SVGIG (reference sequence). Trimming removed 0 bases from V and 2 bases from J, with 14 bases in between. DNA for the CDR3: TGTGCCTGGAGTGTTGGTGGGGGTGCAACCTACGAGCAGTACTTC. This encodes CAWSVGGGATYEQYF.

V is TRBV27 and J is TRBJ2-3; TRBD1 matches at 9 bases. The V gene's germline CDR1 is MNHEY and CDR2 SMNVEV (reference sequence). The CDR3 runs to 14 residues. Germline trimming cut 6 bases from V and 3 bases from J; bases unmatched to any gene: 4. CDR3 nucleotide sequence: TGTGCCAGCAGGCGGGGACAGGGAACAGATACGCAGTATTTT. Its translation: CASRRGQGTDTQYF.

The V gene is TRBV5-1, the J gene TRBJ2-7, with 15 positions matching TRBD2. Judging by the DNA end, TRBJ2-5 fits better; the J call may be wrong. The CDR3 totals 17 residues. CDR1 SGHRS and CDR2 YFSETQ come from the germline V gene. For the CDR3, the DNA is TGCGCCAGCAGCCCCGGACTAGCGGGGGGGAGGCAAGAGACCCAGTACTTC. Its translation: CASSPGLAGGRQETQYF.

This clone was counted between two and nine times. A junction end diverges from the germline sequence, so it may reflect a read error. V usage is TRBV7-7 and J usage is TRBJ2-1, with 7 bases matching TRBD2. The CDR3 consists of 12 residues. Germline CDR1 SSHAT, CDR2 FNYEAQ (reference sequence). CDR3 in amino acids: CASSLAGGEQFF. CDR3 coding DNA: TGTGCTAGCAGCTTAGCGGGCGGAGAGCAGTTCTTC.

The genes are TRBV2 and TRBJ1-2; no clear D. Deletions cut 9 bases from V and 5 bases from J, with 7 bases between. In germline, CDR1 is SNHLY, CDR2 FYNNEI. The CDR3 totals 10 residues. CDR3 DNA sequence: TGTGCCAGTGAGAGTTATGGCTACACCTTC. As protein: CASESYGYTF.